Following are 25 T cell receptor beta chains from one sample sequenced in a study of blood T cells in healthy people across ages. Using a J-beta primer mix together with a sample-barcoded 5' primer, a second PCR was run for about 7 to 12 cycles. TCRdb reanalysed the 5' RACE reads using MiXCR and keeps one entry per CDR3 protein. Here the sample spans about 940,000 distinct CDR3 sequences, roughly 43% being singletons. The sequenced sample was blood. The source of these receptors is a man aged 30-40 years in good health.

The V gene is TRBV3-1, the J gene TRBJ2-7; tentative D call: TRBD2 (6 bases). Trimming removed 4 bases from V and 1 base from J, with 14 bases in between. The CDR3 is 15 amino acids. Germline assignment: CDR1 LGHDT and CDR2 YNNKEL (reference sequence). For the CDR3, the DNA is TGTGCCAGCAGCCCTTTCCGCGGGGAGTCCTACGAGCAGTACTTC. Its translation: CASSPFRGESYEQYF.

In this sample, this clonotype turned up a few times. V usage is TRBV12-3 or TRBV12-4 and J usage is TRBJ1-2; TRBD1 is a possible D gene (5 bases). The CDR3 length is 12 residues. V lost 7 bases, J lost 8 bases, and 14 bases lay in between. Written as DNA, the CDR3 is TGTGCCAGCATCAAGACAGTCCGGGGCTACACCTTC. Its protein product is CASIKTVRGYTF.

This clonotype was detected ten times or more. This chain joins TRBV7-2 and TRBJ2-3; TRBD2 might be the D (5 bases). CDR1 and CDR2 (germline): SGHTA, FQGNSA. V gave up 5 bases and J gave up 3 bases, with 12 bases separating them. The CDR3 is made up of 14 amino acids. The CDR3: CASSPGLSTDTQYF. In nucleotides, the CDR3 is TGTGCCAGCAGCCCCGGACTGTCGACAGATACGCAGTATTTT. The whole variable domain, filled in from reference TRBV7-2 and TRBJ2-3, reads GAGVSQSPSNKVTEKGKDVELRCDPISGHTALYWYRQSLGQGLEFLIYFQGNSAPDKSGLPSDRFSAERTGGSVSTLTIQRTQQEDSAVYLCASSPGLSTDTQYFGPGTRLTVL.

The chain joins TRBV6-5 to TRBJ1-4; 7 bases are a match to TRBD1. The CDR3 loop spans 15 amino acids. Germline CDR1 is MNHEY and CDR2 is SVGAGI. Trimming removed 5 bases from V and 6 bases from J; junction bases left unmatched: 9. The CDR3 reads CASSRDRVEDEKLFF. CDR3 coding DNA: TGTGCCAGCAGTCGAGACAGGGTAGAGGATGAAAAACTGTTTTTT.

V gene TRBV4-3 combines with J gene TRBJ2-7; 8 bases map to TRBD1. The better agreement between TRBJ2-4 and the DNA end casts doubt on the J call. From germline, CDR1 is LGHNA and CDR2 YSLEER. CDR3 length: 19 amino acids. CDR3 loop: CASSQDGLRGPGGENIQYF. The CDR3, as DNA: TGCGCCAGCAGCCAAGACGGCCTCAGGGGGCCAGGCGGGGAAAACATTCAGTACTTC.

This clonotype occurred a few times. The CDR3 DNA follows: TGTGCCAGCAGCTTAGGAGACAGGAGGTACCAAGAGACCCAGTACTTC. Amino acid sequence: CASSLGDRRYQETQYF. The V and J genes are TRBV5-5 and TRBJ2-5; maybe TRBD1 (6 bases). V was shortened by 2 bases and J by 0 bases, with 14 bases between the two germline ends. From germline, CDR1 is SGHKS and CDR2 YYEKEE (reference sequence). The CDR3 sequence is 16 residues long.

The V gene is TRBV28, the J gene TRBJ2-1; the match to TRBD1 covers 7 bases. The germline V gene has CDR1 MDHEN and CDR2 SYDVKM. This CDR3 is 15 amino acids long. Trimming removed 1 base from V and 10 bases from J; junction bases left unmatched: 10. The CDR3 DNA is TGTGCCAGCAGTTTATCCCGACAGGGAACCCTCGAGCAGTTCTTC. This sequence encodes CASSLSRQGTLEQFF.

The chain links TRBV9 to TRBJ1-2, with a weak D call TRBD1 (5 bases). Trimming took 1 base from V and 4 from J, leaving 11 bases between them. Germline V lookup: CDR1 SGDLS, CDR2 YYNGEE. The CDR3 sequence is 14 residues long. For the CDR3, the DNA is TGTGCCAGCAGCGTATCGGGGGATTTCTATGGCTACACCTTC. It yields the protein CASSVSGDFYGYTF.

As regards this clonotype: A read error may account for a junction end that differs from germline. The chain employs TRBV3-1 and TRBJ2-7; TRBD2 matches at 7 bases. This CDR3 comprises 15 residues. From germline, CDR1 is LGHDT and CDR2 YNNKEL (reference sequence). This CDR3 is CANSQLIGTNYEQYF. DNA for the CDR3: TGTGCCAACAGCCAGCTTATTGGGACTAACTACGAGCAGTACTTC.

This clonotype was observed many times. This chain links TRBV5-1 with TRBJ1-1; weak D call: TRBD1 (5 bases). Germline assignment: CDR1 SGHRS and CDR2 YFSETQ. V was pared by 1 base and J by 1 base, with 11 bases between. The CDR3 consists of 15 residues. The CDR3 coding sequence is TGCGCCAGCAGCTTGACTTGGCAGGGGAACACTGAAGCTTTCTTT. Its protein product is CASSLTWQGNTEAFF.

The count of this clonotype is one. This sequence joins TRBV21-1 and TRBJ2-4; the table's TRBD1 call for D was not verified on the DNA. The DNA end is a closer match to TRBJ2-5, so the J assignment may be wrong. TRBV21-1 constitutes a pseudogene. The CDR3 is 18 amino acids. The CDR3 DNA reads as TGTGCCAGCAGCAAAGAAGAATGGCGGCGTCTTAATCTTGGGACCCAGTACTTC. It is translated as CASSKEEWRRLNLGTQYF.

This clonotype came up a few times. V gene TRBV7-9 combines with J gene TRBJ1-4; no clear D gene. From germline, CDR1 is SEHNR and CDR2 FQNEAQ (reference sequence). This CDR3 is built from 15 residues. V was trimmed by 5 bases and J by 2 bases, leaving 12 bases between them. The CDR3, as DNA: TGTGCCAGCAGCCGAGGGCGTCGGACTAATGAAAAACTGTTTTTT. This encodes CASSRGRRTNEKLFF.

This clonotype was detected only a few times. This CDR3 is CASSSPGTGRGYEQYF. The CDR3 nucleotides read TGTGCCAGCAGCTCACCTGGGACAGGGAGAGGCTACGAGCAGTACTTC. The genes are TRBV6-2 or TRBV6-3 and TRBJ2-7; 9 nucleotides align to TRBD1. Losses at the gene ends were 6 bases for V and 3 bases for J; bases not matched to a gene: 12. This CDR3 is 16 amino acids long. Germline-derived CDR1 and CDR2 are MNHEY and SVGEGT.

In this sample, this clonotype turned up a few times. The J gene is TRBJ2-4, the V gene TRBV6-5; 8 positions agree with TRBD2. Germline CDR1 reads MNHEY; CDR2 reads SVGAGI. The V gene end was trimmed by 2 bases and the J gene end by 3 bases; junction bases not matched to a gene: 3. This CDR3 is built from 15 residues. The CDR3 here is CASSYGGGSKNIQYF. The CDR3, as DNA: TGTGCCAGCAGTTACGGCGGGGGGAGCAAAAACATTCAGTACTTC.

The chain has TRBV7-2 and TRBJ2-5, with D perhaps TRBD1 (6 bases). CDR1 and CDR2 (germline): SGHTA, FQGNSA. CDR3 length equals 14 residues. V lost 5 bases to trimming and J lost 0 bases, with 10 bases between them. CDR3 sequence reads: CASSHWDNQETQYF. In DNA, the CDR3 is TGTGCCAGCAGCCACTGGGACAACCAAGAGACCCAGTACTTC.

Here the CDR3 reads CASSMFGAGKYNEQYF. CDR3 nucleotide sequence: TGCGCCAGCAGTATGTTCGGGGCGGGTAAATACAATGAGCAGTACTTC. The chain combines TRBV5-1 with TRBJ2-5; D tentatively reads TRBD1 or TRBD2 (5 bases each). This CDR3 has 16 amino acids. Germline CDR1 is SGHRS and CDR2 is YFSETQ. Deletions cut 5 bases from V and 11 bases from J, with 28 bases between.

The rearrangement links TRBV7-2 to TRBJ2-5; the D is unclear. The end of the DNA is better explained by TRBJ2-7, so the J call may be wrong. The germline gives CDR1 SGHTA, CDR2 FQGNSA. The CDR3 has 16 residues. The CDR3 nucleotides read TGTGCCAGCAGCTTAGAGGTCGCGCAGAACACCTACGAGCAGTACTTC. Amino acid sequence: CASSLEVAQNTYEQYF.

This sequence joins TRBV4-3 and TRBJ2-7; the D is unclear. Trimming took 0 bases from V and 0 from J, leaving 9 bases between them. Looked up from germline, CDR1 is LGHNA and CDR2 is YSLEER. The CDR3 covers 15 residues. CDR3 DNA: TGCGCCAGCAGCCAAGATACTCGAAGCTCCTACGAGCAGTACTTC. This codes for CASSQDTRSSYEQYF.

The CDR3 spells CASSVVGYDETQYF. CDR3 coding DNA: TGTGCCAGCAGCGTAGTAGGGTACGACGAGACCCAGTACTTC. This chain connects TRBV9 to TRBJ2-5; D call uncertain. V lost 0 bases and J lost 5, with 11 bases in between. The CDR3 loop spans 14 amino acids. Germline CDR1 is SGDLS and CDR2 is YYNGEE.

J is TRBJ2-5 and V is TRBV13, with TRBD2 identical over 11 bases. Judging by the DNA end, TRBJ2-7 fits better; the J call may be wrong. Germline CDR1 and CDR2: PRHDT and FYEKMQ (reference sequence). The CDR3 contains 16 residues. CDR3 DNA sequence: TGTGCCAGCAGCTCCACCCTCGGTAGCGGGGGGGCCGAGCAGTACTTC. Translated, it gives CASSSTLGSGGAEQYF.

A remark on this clonotype: A read error may be the cause here, since a much bigger clone is one base away. The V and J genes are TRBV10-3 and TRBJ1-2; D not certain. Per germline, CDR1 ENHRY and CDR2 SYGVKD. The CDR3 contains 13 residues. Here the CDR3 reads CATSEGTNYGYTF. The DNA for the CDR3 is TGTGCCACCAGTGAGGGCACCAACTATGGCTACACCTTC.

The rearrangement joins TRBV27 to TRBJ2-3; TRBD2 aligns across 10 bases. The V gene's germline CDR1 is MNHEY and CDR2 SMNVEV (reference sequence). Trimming cost V 3 bases and J 0 bases; bases outside gene matches: 6. The CDR3 extends over 17 amino acids. The CDR3 spells CASSLSASGGSTDTQYF. The CDR3 nucleotides read TGTGCCAGCAGTTTGTCCGCTAGCGGGGGAAGCACAGATACGCAGTATTTT.

This clonotype was counted a single time. The rearrangement joins TRBV24-1 to TRBJ1-5, with D possibly TRBD1 on 6 matching bases. The V end lost 9 bases, the J end lost 0 bases, and 11 bases lay between the germline ends. This CDR3 has 14 amino acids. Germline CDR1 is KGHDR and CDR2 is SFDVKD. This chain's CDR3 is CATGRGYSNQPQHF. In nucleotides, the CDR3 is TGTGCCACCGGGAGGGGGTATAGCAATCAGCCCCAGCATTTT.

The chain uses TRBV7-2 and TRBJ2-1; D perhaps matches TRBD1 (5 bases). Germline V gene lookup returns CDR1 SGHTA and CDR2 FQGNSA. V lost 5 bases and J 5 bases, leaving 16 bases between the germline ends. The CDR3 is 15 residues long. The CDR3 reads CASSGYGQTNNEQFF. Written as DNA, the CDR3 is TGTGCCAGCAGCGGCTATGGACAAACCAACAATGAGCAGTTCTTC.

This chain uses TRBV4-3 with TRBJ2-1; the D gene is possibly TRBD2 (5 bases). This CDR3 comprises 15 residues. Trimming shortened V by 3 bases and J by 5 bases, and 14 bases separated the two germline ends. Germline V gene sequence: CDR1 LGHNA, CDR2 YSLEER. CDR3 sequence (DNA): TGCGCCAGCAGCCAGGTACTAGGGATCCACAATGAGCAGTTCTTC. This encodes CASSQVLGIHNEQFF.